Shown below are 17 T cell receptor beta chains from a single sample sequenced in a study of control samples from healthy donors and cancer patients. TCRdb keeps only in-frame clones here, not all; method: immunoSEQ multiplex PCR. This table holds about 84,000 clones, 75% to 85% found once. The sequenced sample was PBMCs. Every receptor here comes from a man aged 55 to 70 with head and neck cancer.

This clone was found once. V usage is TRBV14 and J usage is TRBJ2-3; D possibly corresponds to TRBD1 (5 bases). The V end lost 6 bases, the J end lost 0 bases, and 7 bases lay between the germline ends. The CDR3 length is 13 residues. Germline V gene lookup returns CDR1 SGHDN and CDR2 FVKESK. In DNA form, the CDR3 reads TGTGCCAGCAGTTACAGGAGCACAGATACGCAGTATTTT. This gives the protein CASSYRSTDTQYF.

This clone was observed a handful of times. This rearrangement joins TRBV5-1 to TRBJ1-3; TRBD1 matches 7 bases. The V gene's germline CDR1 is SGHRS and CDR2 YFSETQ. The CDR3 is 16 amino acids. V gave up 4 bases and J gave up 4 bases; unmatched junction bases: 11. The CDR3 DNA reads TGCGCCAGCAGCCGAACTATTACAGGGGTCGGAAACACCATATATTTT. Protein: CASSRTITGVGNTIYF. Looking up the rest from reference TRBV5-1 and TRBJ1-3 gives the full variable domain: KAGVTQTPRYLIKTRGQQVTLSCSPISGHRSVSWYQQTPGQGLQFLFEYFSETQRNKGNFPGRFSGRQFSNSRSEMNVSTLELGDSALYLCASSRTITGVGNTIYFGEGSWLTVV.

This clone showed up just once. The rearrangement joins TRBV6-4 to TRBJ2-1; 12 bases align to TRBD2. The CDR3 runs 15 residues. From germline, CDR1 is MRHNA and CDR2 SNTAGT. Germline trimming cut 4 bases from V and 10 bases from J; bases unmatched to any gene: 8. The CDR3 DNA follows: TGTGCCAGCAGTGCCGGACTAGCGGGACGAGAAGAGCAGTTCTTC. Amino acids: CASSAGLAGREEQFF.

The V call is TRBV6-2 or TRBV6-3, the J call TRBJ1-5; weak D call: TRBD1 (5 bases). V was pared by 5 bases and J by 1 base, with 15 bases between. Germline V gives CDR1 MNHEY, CDR2 SVGEGT. The length of the CDR3 is 16 residues. CDR3 amino acids: CASSTPRDASNQPQHF. CDR3 DNA sequence: TGTGCCAGCAGTACCCCCCGGGACGCCAGCAATCAGCCCCAGCATTTT.

V and J are TRBV4-1 and TRBJ2-7, with a tentative D call TRBD2 (5 bases). Looked up from germline, CDR1 is MGHRA and CDR2 is YSYEKL. Trimming took 4 bases from V and 3 from J, leaving 13 bases between them. The CDR3 extends over 14 amino acids. The CDR3 is CASSRTGISYEQYF. The CDR3 DNA sequence: TGCGCCAGCAGCCGAACCGGGATCAGCTACGAGCAGTACTTC.

The chain couples TRBV6-5 to TRBJ1-1, with 7 bases matching TRBD1. CDR1 and CDR2 from the germline V gene are MNHEY and SVGAGI. V gave up 6 bases and J gave up 5 bases; unmatched junction bases: 6. The CDR3 covers 13 residues. The CDR3 region is CASRAGQVTEAFF. The CDR3, as DNA: TGTGCCAGCAGGGCTGGACAGGTTACTGAAGCTTTCTTT.

The sample holds a few counts of this clone. V is TRBV6-1 and J is TRBJ1-4, with D possibly being TRBD1 (5 bases). Germline-derived CDR1 and CDR2 are MNHNS and SASEGT. V was cut by 3 bases and J by 8 bases, with 16 bases left in between. The CDR3 length is 15 residues. The CDR3 here is CASSDGGGIGEKLFF. The CDR3 coding sequence is TGTGCCAGCAGTGATGGGGGGGGGATCGGGGAAAAACTGTTTTTT.

The genes are TRBV30 and TRBJ2-7; 7 bases are shared with TRBD2. The CDR3 contains 14 residues. V was pared by 3 bases and J by 8 bases, with 13 bases of the junction left unmatched. Germline CDR1 reads GTSNPN; CDR2 reads SVGIG (reference sequence). The CDR3 protein is CAWRNSGTKLQQYF. CDR3 DNA: TGTGCCTGGAGGAATTCCGGGACTAAACTCCAGCAGTACTTC.

The rearrangement joins TRBV6-5 to TRBJ1-1; D ambiguous. V lost 8 bases to trimming and J lost 9 bases, with 19 bases between them. The CDR3 covers 13 residues. Germline CDR1 and CDR2: MNHEY and SVGAGI. The CDR3 DNA is TGTGCCAGCCACGCCTCCGAGACACTCAAAGCTTTCTTT. Amino acids: CASHASETLKAFF.

J is TRBJ2-6 and V is TRBV15; D is possibly TRBD1 (5 bases). The CDR3 is 19 amino acids. Germline V gives CDR1 LNHNV, CDR2 YYDKDF (reference sequence). V shed 0 bases and J shed 0 bases, with 15 bases lying between them. CDR3 in amino acids: CATSRDIGRVSSGANVLTF. CDR3 sequence (DNA): TGTGCCACCAGCAGAGATATCGGCAGGGTTAGCTCTGGGGCCAACGTCCTGACTTTC. The entire variable domain, with the rest obtained from reference TRBV15 and TRBJ2-6, is as follows: DAMVIQNPRYQVTQFGKPVTLSCSQTLNHNVMYWYQQKSSQAPKLLFHYYDKDFNNEADTPDNFQSRRPNTSFCFLDIRSPGLGDTAMYLCATSRDIGRVSSGANVLTFGAGSRLTVL.

This clone was counted once. The chain recombines TRBV28 with TRBJ1-6; TRBD1 is a possible D gene (5 bases). The CDR3 consists of 11 residues. Trimming shortened V by 10 bases and J by 17 bases, and 18 bases separated the two germline ends. Germline loops: CDR1 MDHEN, CDR2 SYDVKM. CDR3 bases: TGTGCCACCCATGGGACCGTAACTATCCACTTT. It specifies CATHGTVTIHF.

The chain employs TRBV28 and TRBJ2-7, with a tentative D call TRBD1 (6 bases). Germline V gene sequence: CDR1 MDHEN, CDR2 SYDVKM. Trimming left V 6 bases short and J 1 base short, with 10 bases between. The CDR3 runs to 13 residues. This CDR3 reads CASSPGQSYEQYF. The CDR3 coding sequence is TGTGCCAGCAGCCCAGGACAGTCCTACGAGCAGTACTTC.

CDR3 loop: CASSNRDRGRFGTRNNEQFF. In DNA form, the CDR3 reads TGCGCCAGCAGCAACCGGGACAGGGGGAGGTTTGGGACAAGGAACAATGAGCAGTTCTTC. The V call is TRBV5-1, the J call TRBJ2-1; TRBD1 aligns across 11 bases. CDR3 length: 20 amino acids. The germline V gene encodes CDR1 SGHRS and CDR2 YFSETQ. V shed 4 bases, J shed 5 bases, and the junction held 20 bases outside the gene matches.

CDR3 amino acids: CASSLGSPGGSFSPLHF. DNA of the CDR3: TGTGCCAGCAGTTTAGGGAGCCCGGGGGGCTCCTTTTCACCCCTCCACTTT. This chain joins TRBV27 and TRBJ1-6, with D perhaps matching TRBD1 (6 bases). Deletions cut 2 bases from V and 9 bases from J, with 20 bases between. CDR1 and CDR2 from the germline V gene are MNHEY and SMNVEV (reference sequence). This CDR3 is 17 amino acids long.

This chain joins TRBV11-2 and TRBJ2-2; 8 nucleotides agree with TRBD2. The V gene's germline CDR1 is SGHAT and CDR2 FQNNGV. The CDR3 totals 17 residues. The ends lost 1 base at V and 4 bases at J; junction bases unmatched: 8. The CDR3 bases are TGTGCCAGCAGCTTAGTTCCAGCGGGAGTATTCACCGGGGAGCTGTTTTTT. This gives the protein CASSLVPAGVFTGELFF.

The rearrangement links TRBV4-1 to TRBJ2-4; D unclear. The CDR3 length is 13 residues. The V end was cut by 0 bases, the J end by 9 bases, with 9 bases between. From germline, CDR1 is MGHRA and CDR2 YSYEKL. The CDR3 reads CASSQDQIGIQYF. The CDR3 DNA reads TGCGCCAGCAGCCAAGATCAGATTGGCATTCAGTACTTC.

In this sample, this clone turned up once. The chain couples TRBV30 to TRBJ2-1; D is perhaps TRBD1 or TRBD2 (6 bases each). There are 16 residues in the CDR3. The V and J ends lost 0 bases and 0 bases respectively, with 12 bases between them. The germline CDR1 and CDR2 sequences are GTSNPN and SVGIG (reference sequence). The CDR3 here is CAWSVRGANSYNEQFF. The CDR3 nucleotides read TGTGCCTGGAGTGTTAGGGGGGCCAACTCCTACAATGAGCAGTTCTTC.